The rows below give T cell receptor beta chains drawn from one sample of a study of CXCR3-negative and CXCR3-positive naive CD8 T cells. For each CDR3 protein, TCRdb gives one entry from its re-call of the 5' RACE reads, without DNA. The record lists roughly 90,000 distinct CDR3 sequences, of which the ten most abundant hold around 1.5%. Sequenced sample: naive CXCR3- CD8+ T cells from blood. The receptors were sampled from a human donor in good health. Some clones in this sample may be carry-over from other donors' samples. CDR3s include the opening cysteine and the closing phenylalanine or tryptophan.

CDR3 | J | V
CASSLYGTHVTYEQYF | TRBJ2-7 | TRBV28
CASSLLGDEGETQYF | TRBJ2-5 | TRBV28
CASSSIPTGANTEAFF | TRBJ1-1 | TRBV13
CASSSPRAGVYEQYF | TRBJ2-7 | TRBV7-9
CASSPKAGEGTDTQYF | TRBJ2-3 | TRBV7-9
CASTLVGQGYEQYF | TRBJ2-7 | TRBV28
CREIPGPKSSYNEQFF | TRBJ2-1 | TRBV29-1
CASSFREATNTGELFF | TRBJ2-2 | TRBV11-3
CASSLARLAGGGTGELFF | TRBJ2-2 | TRBV7-3
CASSLGPKTQYF | TRBJ2-5 | TRBV12-3/TRBV12-4
CSARDRWFPGVQGYEQYF | TRBJ2-7 | TRBV20-1
CAISHPGQGPTGELFF | TRBJ2-2 | TRBV10-3
CSVEVVYNEQFF | TRBJ2-1 | TRBV29-1
CAISESGTNTDTQYF | TRBJ2-3 | TRBV10-3
CASSYGNYEQYF | TRBJ2-7 | TRBV6-2/TRBV6-3
CATPPDRAWSIQYF | TRBJ2-4 | TRBV6-5
CASRGQDNSYEQYF | TRBJ2-7 | TRBV4-1
CASSSQGAEQFF | TRBJ2-1 | TRBV7-9
CASSLGTSANEQFF | TRBJ2-1 | TRBV7-9
CASSQTSGLTYEQYF | TRBJ2-7 | TRBV5-1
CASSGRGRLAGGQETQYF | TRBJ2-5 | TRBV25-1
CASSTDRARGTEAFF | TRBJ1-1 | TRBV12-3/TRBV12-4
CASSPIGDTQYF | TRBJ2-3 | TRBV14
CASSLTGARLGQPQHF | TRBJ1-5 | TRBV7-6